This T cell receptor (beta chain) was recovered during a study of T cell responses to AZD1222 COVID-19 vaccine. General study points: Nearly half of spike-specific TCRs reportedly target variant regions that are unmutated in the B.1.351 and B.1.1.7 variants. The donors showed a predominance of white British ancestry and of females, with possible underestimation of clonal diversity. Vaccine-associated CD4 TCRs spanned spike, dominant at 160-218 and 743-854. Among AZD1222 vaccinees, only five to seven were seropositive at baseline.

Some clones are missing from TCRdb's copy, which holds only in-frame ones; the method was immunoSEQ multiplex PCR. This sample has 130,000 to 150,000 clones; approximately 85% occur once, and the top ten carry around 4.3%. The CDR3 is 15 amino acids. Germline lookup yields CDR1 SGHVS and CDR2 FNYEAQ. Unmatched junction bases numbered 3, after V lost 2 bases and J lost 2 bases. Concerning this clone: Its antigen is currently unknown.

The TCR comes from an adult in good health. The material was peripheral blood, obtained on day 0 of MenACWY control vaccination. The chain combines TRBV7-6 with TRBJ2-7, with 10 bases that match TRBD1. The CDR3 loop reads CASSLQGTGAYEQYF. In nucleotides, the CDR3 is TGTGCCAGCAGCTTACAGGGGACAGGGGCCTACGAGCAGTACTTC.